These 7 T cell receptor beta chains share one sample of origin, sequenced in a study of spatial heterogeneity in lung cancer. Study outcomes and limitations: In tumors, expanded intratumoral alpha and beta TCR counts tracked mutation counts.

Regarding time point: sample taken at primary tumor resection. TCRdb passed the 5' RACE reads through MiXCR, listing each CDR3 protein once. The sample holds 2,500 to 3,000 distinct CDR3 sequences, around 48% seen once. The antigens of these receptors remain unknown. The sample consisted of lung tumor tissue, taken at surgery. These receptors were collected from a male donor with early-stage non-small cell lung cancer.

V and J are TRBV7-2 and TRBJ2-5; D is ambiguous. Trimming left V 2 bases short and J 4 bases short, with 8 bases between. Germline V gives CDR1 SGHTA, CDR2 FQGNSA. The length of the CDR3 is 13 residues. The CDR3 DNA sequence: TGTGCCAGCAGCTTATTTGTAATAGAGACCCAGTACTTC. Residues: CASSLFVIETQYF.

There are a few counts of this clonotype. The chain carries TRBV20-1 and TRBJ2-5; perhaps TRBD2 as D (7 bases). V was pared by 2 bases and J by 2 bases, with 18 bases between. Looked up from germline, CDR1 is DFQATT and CDR2 is SNEGSKA (reference sequence). There are 16 residues in the CDR3. The CDR3 DNA reads TGCAGTGCTAGACCCGGACTCGGGGGGCCGCAAGAGACCCAGTACTTC. It is translated as CSARPGLGGPQETQYF.

This clonotype was observed once. The chain has TRBV6-1 and TRBJ2-3; TRBD2 is a possible D gene (6 bases). The germline V gene encodes CDR1 MNHNS and CDR2 SASEGT. V lost 6 bases, J lost 0 bases, and 16 bases lay in between. The CDR3 is 16 residues long. CDR3 sequence: CASRERVAYSTDTQYF. DNA for the CDR3: TGTGCCAGCAGAGAGCGGGTGGCCTACAGCACAGATACGCAGTATTTT.

This chain links TRBV4-3 with TRBJ2-3; D not resolved. The CDR3 has 14 residues. The V gene's germline CDR1 is LGHNA and CDR2 YSLEER. The V end was cut by 0 bases, the J end by 2 bases, with 6 bases between. The DNA for the CDR3 is TGCGCCAGCAGCCAAGAAACGCTCACAGATACGCAGTATTTT. This codes for CASSQETLTDTQYF.

The chain recombines TRBV20-1 with TRBJ2-7; D uncertain. There are 14 residues in the CDR3. Germline V gives CDR1 DFQATT, CDR2 SNEGSKA (reference sequence). V was pared by 1 base and J by 0 bases, with 10 bases between. The CDR3 here is CSARAIGVSYEQYF. The CDR3 DNA follows: TGCAGTGCTAGAGCTATTGGGGTCTCCTACGAGCAGTACTTC.

V usage is TRBV3-1 and J usage is TRBJ2-7; D perhaps matches TRBD1 (6 bases). Between the trimmed V and J ends, which lost 4 bases and 5 bases, there was a span of 9 bases. The germline CDR1 and CDR2 sequences are LGHDT and YNNKEL (reference sequence). The length of the CDR3 is 12 residues. The CDR3 nucleotides are TGTGCCAGCAGCCTCGAGGGGGACGAGCAGTACTTC. As protein: CASSLEGDEQYF.

V is TRBV7-9 and J is TRBJ1-1; D uncertain. CDR3 length equals 15 residues. Germline V gene data show CDR1 as SEHNR and CDR2 as FQNEAQ (reference sequence). With 1 base removed from V and 3 bases from J, the gap between germline ends came to 12 bases. This CDR3 is CASSLVGGLDTEAFF. DNA of the CDR3: TGTGCCAGCAGCTTAGTCGGTGGTTTAGACACTGAAGCTTTCTTT.